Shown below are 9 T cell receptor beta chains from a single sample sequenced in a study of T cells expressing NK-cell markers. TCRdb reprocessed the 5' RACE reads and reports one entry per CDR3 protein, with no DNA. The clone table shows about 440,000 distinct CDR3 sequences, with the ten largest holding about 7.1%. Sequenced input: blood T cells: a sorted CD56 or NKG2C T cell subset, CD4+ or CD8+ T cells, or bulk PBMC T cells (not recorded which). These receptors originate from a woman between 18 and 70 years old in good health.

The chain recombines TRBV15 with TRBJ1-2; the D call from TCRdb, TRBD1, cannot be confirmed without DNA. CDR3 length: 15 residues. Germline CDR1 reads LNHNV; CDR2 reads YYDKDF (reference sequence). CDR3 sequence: CATSRDRAGDYGYTF.

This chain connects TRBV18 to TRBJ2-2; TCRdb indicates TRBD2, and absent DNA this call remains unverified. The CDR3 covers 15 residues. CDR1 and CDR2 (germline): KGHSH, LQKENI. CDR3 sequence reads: CASSTTSVDTGELFF.

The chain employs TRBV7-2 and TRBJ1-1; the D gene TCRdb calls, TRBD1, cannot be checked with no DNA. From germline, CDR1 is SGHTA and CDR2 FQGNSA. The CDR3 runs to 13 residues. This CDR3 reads CASSFDSWTEAFF.

The CDR3 protein is CASSRLSGNTGELFF. The genes are TRBV12-3 or TRBV12-4 and TRBJ2-2; the D call of TRBD2 rests on TCRdb alone, since no DNA is present to check it. The CDR3 consists of 15 residues.

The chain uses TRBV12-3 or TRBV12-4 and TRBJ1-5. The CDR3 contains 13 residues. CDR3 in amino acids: CASSPAGWEPQHF.

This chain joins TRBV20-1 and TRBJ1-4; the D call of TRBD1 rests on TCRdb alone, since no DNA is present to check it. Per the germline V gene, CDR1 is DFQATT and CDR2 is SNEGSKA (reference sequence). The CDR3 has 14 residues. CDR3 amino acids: CSARGGQGFEKLFF.

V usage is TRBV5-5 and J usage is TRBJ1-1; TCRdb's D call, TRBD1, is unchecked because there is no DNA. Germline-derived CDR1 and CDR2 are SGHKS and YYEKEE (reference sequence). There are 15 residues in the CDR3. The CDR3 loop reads CASSYGTGRNTEAFF.

The CDR3 spells CASSLAPTDTQYF. The J gene is TRBJ2-3, the V gene TRBV7-3. The germline CDR1 and CDR2 sequences are SGHTA and FQGTGA. The CDR3 totals 13 residues.

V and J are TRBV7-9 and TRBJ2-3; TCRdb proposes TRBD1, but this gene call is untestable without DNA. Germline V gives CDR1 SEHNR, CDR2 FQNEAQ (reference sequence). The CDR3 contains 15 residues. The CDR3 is CASSLVAGTPDTQYF.